This T cell receptor (beta chain) is from a study of blood T cell repertoires in COVID-19 (TCRdb year 2020). Looking at the study overall: Samples covering the acute and convalescent phases of COVID-19 were provided by collaborators in the United States, Italy and Spain. The material from the prospective study consisted of cDNA or gDNA derived from T cells, B-cell-depleted T cells, or PBMCs. Subjects who had been exposed to COVID-19, were actively infected with it, or had recovered from it provided the deeply sampled blood TCRbeta repertoires that made up the dataset. The repertoires were made available in a free public database intended to serve as a resource for research on the immune response to SARS-CoV-2. Samples were obtained from the ongoing ImmuneRACE study (first 160 participants) and from some 1,300 subjects provided by 6 global collaborators. Sample metadata almost always included a de-identified subject ID, COVID-19 status, age in years and sex. Where available, HLA class I and class II types were taken from metadata supplied by the sample provider and were not determined by assay-based typing. The investigation overall reported the following: The amount of clinical and demographic metadata varied by source and participant and was provided uncurated.

CDR3 length: 15 amino acids, cysteine to phenylalanine. Only the CDR3 part of the read is kept: 45 bases, read in frame from the first base. V gives up 0 bases and J gives up 7 bases, and the segment between their germline ends measures 15 bases. The germline V gene provides CDR1 KGHSH and CDR2 LQKENI. A single count supports this clone. Its antigen target is currently unknown. Nothing much larger sits one base from this clone, and base qualities are not available. Participants in the prospective study were enrolled through a virtual design, were aged about 18 to 90 years, and lived in under 25 United States geographic areas. In the prospective study, participants were assigned to cohorts based on the clinical history participants reported in a screening survey and a study questionnaire. Recovered participants in ImmuneRACE Cohort 3 were defined by two consecutive negative NP/OP PCR tests, clearance by a healthcare professional, or resolution of symptoms. In the prospective study, whole blood, serum and a nasopharyngeal or oropharyngeal swab were collected from each participant by mobile phlebotomists. Participants in the prospective study had the option to provide additional blood draws and questionnaires over a 2-month period. Prospective study blood samples were shipped either frozen or at room temperature before DNA extraction.

The immunoSEQ Assay, a bias-controlled multiplex PCR, was used to amplify TCRbeta CDR3 regions from genomic DNA. In the paper's pipeline: The number of nucleated cells in each sample was estimated by amplification of reference gene primers within the assay. To quantify the absolute abundance of each unique TCRbeta CDR3 rearrangement, sequence reads were collapsed and filtered. Productive Simpson clonality was computed per sample as the square root of Simpson's diversity index over productive rearrangements. TCRdb stores this immuneACCESS table with in-frame sequences only. Part of the clones is absent; in the studies checked, under half of the shortfall reflects unresolved V genes, and no reason is known for the rest. The DNA gave D and trimming, while V, J and clone size come from that table. The sample yields around 280,000 clones; approximately 88% were counted once. The top ten clones comprise approximately 5.7% of the sample.

The sequenced sample consisted of PBMCs or T cells enriched from blood (not recorded which). The receptor was derived from a woman in her forties who had recovered from COVID-19. The chain is assembled from TRBV18 and TRBJ1-2; the D segment could be TRBD1, given 5 matching bases. The DNA sequence follows: TGTGCCAGCTCACCACCTCAGGGCCTTAGGGGTGGCTACACCTTC. It codes for CASSPPQGLRGGYTF.